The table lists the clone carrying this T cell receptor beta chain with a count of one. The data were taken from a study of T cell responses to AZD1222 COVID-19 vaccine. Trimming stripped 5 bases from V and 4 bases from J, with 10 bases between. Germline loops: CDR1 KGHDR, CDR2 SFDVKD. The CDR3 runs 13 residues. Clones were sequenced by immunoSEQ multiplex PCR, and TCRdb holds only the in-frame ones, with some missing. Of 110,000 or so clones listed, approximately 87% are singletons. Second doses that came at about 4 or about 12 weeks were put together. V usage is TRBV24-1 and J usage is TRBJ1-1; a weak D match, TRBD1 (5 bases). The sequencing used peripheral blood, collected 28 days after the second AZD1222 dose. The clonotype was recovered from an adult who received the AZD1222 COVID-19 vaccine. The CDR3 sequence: CATSVLGGTEAFF. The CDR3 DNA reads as TGTGCCACCAGTGTCTTGGGGGGCACTGAAGCTTTCTTT.